This T cell receptor (beta chain) was obtained from a study of post-analysis software for immune sequencing data. In the study overall: Several disease courses (relapsing-remitting, secondary progressive and progressive-relapsing) of multiple sclerosis were included.

The CDR3 contains 13 residues. V was shortened by 2 bases and J by 6 bases, with 13 bases between the two germline ends. The V gene's germline CDR1 is DFQATT and CDR2 SNEGSKA (reference sequence). About this clonotype itself: What it binds is not known.

Study observations and caveats: F measure grouped same-batch samples tightly together. With TRBV5-6, TRBV5-1 and TRBV20-1 included, five TRBV segments were more frequent in patients than in controls. Multiple sclerosis patients had significantly lower normalized Chao1 diversity than controls.

The library was made from cDNA and included unique molecular identifiers. There were about 1 to 10 million T cells, and around 460,000 cDNA molecules came from them. TCRdb re-analysed the PCR reads in MiXCR, keeping a single row per CDR3 protein. The sample includes around 190,000 distinct CDR3 sequences, approximately 29% seen only once; the top ten take 3.4%. V is TRBV20-1 and J is TRBJ1-1; D gene unclear. This clonotype originated in a girl aged 2-17 years with multiple sclerosis. The sample taken for sequencing was blood. DNA of the CDR3: TGCAGTGCTAGATGGATTCAGGACGCTGAAGCTTTCTTT. It yields the protein CSARWIQDAEAFF.